The sequence of this TCR beta chain was determined in a study of blood T cell repertoires in COVID-19. Whole-study context: Researchers got acute and convalescent COVID-19 samples from the United States, Italy and Spain.

Trimming pared 3 bases from V and 6 bases from J, leaving 9 bases between. CDR3 length: 12 residues. Germline V gene data show CDR1 as SGHDT and CDR2 as YYEEEE. Participant age was roughly 18 to 90 years, and participants resided in 25 or so US areas. The study assigned cohorts using participant-reported clinical history. As processed by the authors: It was from reference gene primer amplification that nucleated cell counts were estimated. Profiling relied on immunoSEQ multiplex PCR, and the TCRdb table lists in-frame clones only, not all of them. V and J calls and clone size are those listed in that table; D and trimming were worked out from the DNA. This table holds 200,000 to 300,000 clones, roughly 88% found once.

This chain joins TRBV5-6 and TRBJ1-2; D remains ambiguous. The sequenced sample was PBMCs or T cells enriched from blood (not recorded which). The receptor's source is a woman aged 40-49 years with acute COVID-19. CDR3 in amino acids: CASSSRPHGYTF. In DNA, the CDR3 is TGTGCCAGCAGCTCTAGGCCCCATGGCTACACCTTC.